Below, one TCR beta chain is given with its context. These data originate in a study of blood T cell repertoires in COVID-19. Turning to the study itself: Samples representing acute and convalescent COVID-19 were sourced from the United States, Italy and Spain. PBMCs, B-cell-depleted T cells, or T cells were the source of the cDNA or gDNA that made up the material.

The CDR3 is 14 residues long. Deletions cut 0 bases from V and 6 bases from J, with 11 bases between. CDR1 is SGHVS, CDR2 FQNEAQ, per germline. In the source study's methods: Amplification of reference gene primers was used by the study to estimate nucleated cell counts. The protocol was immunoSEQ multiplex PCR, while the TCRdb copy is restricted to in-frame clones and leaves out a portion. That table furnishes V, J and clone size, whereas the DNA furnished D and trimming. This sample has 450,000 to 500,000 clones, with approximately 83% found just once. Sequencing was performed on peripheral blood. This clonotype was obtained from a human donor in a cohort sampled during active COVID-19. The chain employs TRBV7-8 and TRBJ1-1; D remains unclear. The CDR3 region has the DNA TGTGCCAGCAGCTTAGCGTCGGGGAAGGCTGAAGCTTTCTTT. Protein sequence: CASSLASGKAEAFF.